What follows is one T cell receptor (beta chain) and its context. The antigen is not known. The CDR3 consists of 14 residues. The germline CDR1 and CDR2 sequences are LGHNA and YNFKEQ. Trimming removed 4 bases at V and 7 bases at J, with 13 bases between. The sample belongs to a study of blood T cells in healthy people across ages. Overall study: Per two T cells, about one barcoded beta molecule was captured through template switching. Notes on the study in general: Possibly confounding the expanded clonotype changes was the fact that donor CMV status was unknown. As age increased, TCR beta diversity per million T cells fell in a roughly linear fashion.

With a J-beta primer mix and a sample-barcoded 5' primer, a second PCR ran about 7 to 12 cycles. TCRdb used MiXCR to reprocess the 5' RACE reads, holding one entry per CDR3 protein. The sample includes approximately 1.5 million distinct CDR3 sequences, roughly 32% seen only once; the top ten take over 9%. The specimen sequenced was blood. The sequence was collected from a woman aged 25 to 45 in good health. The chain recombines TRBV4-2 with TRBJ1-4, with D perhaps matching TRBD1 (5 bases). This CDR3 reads CASSRDHQGEKLFF. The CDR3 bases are TGTGCCAGCAGCCGCGATCATCAGGGTGAAAAACTGTTTTTT.